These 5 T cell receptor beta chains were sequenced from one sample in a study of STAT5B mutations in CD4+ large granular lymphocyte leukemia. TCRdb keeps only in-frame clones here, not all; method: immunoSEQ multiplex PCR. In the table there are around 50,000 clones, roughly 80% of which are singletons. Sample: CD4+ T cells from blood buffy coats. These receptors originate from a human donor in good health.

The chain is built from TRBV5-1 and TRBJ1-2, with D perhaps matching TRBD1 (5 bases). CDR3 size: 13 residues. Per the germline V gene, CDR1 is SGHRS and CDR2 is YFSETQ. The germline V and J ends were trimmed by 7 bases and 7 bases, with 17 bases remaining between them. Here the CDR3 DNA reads TGCGCCAGCGGGTTTTCGGGGGTTCGTGGCTACACCTTC. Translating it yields CASGFSGVRGYTF.

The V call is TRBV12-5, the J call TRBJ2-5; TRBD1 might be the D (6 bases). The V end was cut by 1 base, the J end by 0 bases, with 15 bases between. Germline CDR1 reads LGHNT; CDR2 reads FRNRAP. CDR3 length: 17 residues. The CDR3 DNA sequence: TGTGCTAGTGGTTTGGGGCAAGGGGGAACGTACCAAGAGACCCAGTACTTC. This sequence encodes CASGLGQGGTYQETQYF.

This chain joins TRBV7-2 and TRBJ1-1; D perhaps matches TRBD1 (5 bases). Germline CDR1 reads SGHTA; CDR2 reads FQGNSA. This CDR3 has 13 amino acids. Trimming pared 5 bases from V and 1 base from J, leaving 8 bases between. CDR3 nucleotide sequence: TGTGCCAGCAGCCTACAGGAGAACACTGAAGCTTTCTTT. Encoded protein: CASSLQENTEAFF.

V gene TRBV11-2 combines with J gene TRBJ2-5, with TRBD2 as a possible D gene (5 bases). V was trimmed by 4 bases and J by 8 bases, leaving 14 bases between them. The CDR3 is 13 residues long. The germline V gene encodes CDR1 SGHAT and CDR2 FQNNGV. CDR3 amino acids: CASSSSLGTTQYF. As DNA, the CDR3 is TGTGCCAGCAGCTCTTCACTAGGAACTACCCAGTACTTC.

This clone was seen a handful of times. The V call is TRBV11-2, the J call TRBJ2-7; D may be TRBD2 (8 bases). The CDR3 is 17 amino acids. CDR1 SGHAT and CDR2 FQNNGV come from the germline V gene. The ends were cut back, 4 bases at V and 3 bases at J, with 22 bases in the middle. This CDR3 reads CASSSRGGSGGNYEQYF. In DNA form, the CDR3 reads TGTGCCAGCAGCTCCCGAGGGGGCAGCGGGGGAAACTACGAGCAGTACTTC.